What follows describes a single TCR beta chain. 13 Jbeta primers and 60 Vbeta primers were used for the PCR. This table comes from immunoSEQ multiplex PCR, and its TCRdb copy is limited to in-frame clones, with some not included. The sample has some 96,000 clones. The data derive from a study of cytomegalovirus exposure and HLA in healthy donors. The germline V gene encodes CDR1 MNHNS and CDR2 SASEGT. Trimming removed 3 bases from V and 4 bases from J; junction bases left unmatched: 4. CDR3 length: 14 amino acids. The sample consisted of PBMCs. V usage is TRBV6-1 and J usage is TRBJ1-2; 8 bases align to TRBD1. The receptor's source is a young woman in good health and CMV-seronegative. CDR3 protein: CASSDTGGGYGYTF. Here the CDR3 DNA reads TGTGCCAGCAGTGATACAGGGGGAGGCTATGGCTACACCTTC.